This T cell receptor beta chain is from a study of blood T cell repertoires in COVID-19. Study-level background: PBMCs, B-cell-depleted T cells, or T cells provided the cDNA or gDNA that made up the material.

Germline CDR1 is SGHDT and CDR2 is YYEEEE. Trimming took off 2 bases at V and 10 bases at J, with 15 bases between the two ends. The CDR3 extends over 13 amino acids. Original processing methods: Amplified reference gene primers provided the basis for estimating nucleated cell counts. The table came from immunoSEQ multiplex PCR; TCRdb's copy has only in-frame clones and leaves some out. The V and J calls and clone size were taken over from that table, and D and trimming were inferred from the DNA. The sample carries some 250,000 clones, around nine tenths recorded once. This clone came up once. The sample taken for sequencing was peripheral blood. The chain joins TRBV5-6 to TRBJ1-1; D perhaps matches TRBD1 (5 bases). The source of this sequence is a woman in her 70s with active or convalescent COVID-19. CDR3 amino acids: CASSFWDSSGAFF. Written as DNA, the CDR3 is TGTGCCAGCAGCTTCTGGGACTCCTCGGGAGCTTTCTTT. The full variable domain, rest sourced from reference TRBV5-6 and TRBJ1-1, is DAGVTQSPTHLIKTRGQQVTLRCSPKSGHDTVSWYQQALGQGPQFIFQYYEEEERQRGNFPDRFSGHQFPNYSSELNVNALLLGDSALYLCASSFWDSSGAFFGQGTRLTVV.